The rows below give T cell receptor beta chains drawn from one sample of a study of shared clonotypes between healthy human individuals. Data came from immunoSEQ multiplex PCR; TCRdb stores just in-frame clones and leaves some out. The sample consists of around 1 million clones, over 75% of them appearing once. The sequencing input was memory CD4+ T cells sorted from blood. These receptors were collected from a man aged 18 to 30 in good health. The CDR3 runs from the conserved cysteine through the conserved F or W. Each record gives: J gene, D gene, V gene, clone size, CDR3 DNA, CDR3 protein. D genes are given only for firm matches. Size is stated for part of the rows, as once, few or many counts, or as a class when the clone is expanded.

TRBJ1-5 | . | TRBV18 | few | TGTGCCAGCTCCCCTGACAGGAATCAGCCCCAGCATTTT | CASSPDRNQPQHF
TRBJ2-2 | . | TRBV5-3 | . | TGTGCCAGAAGCAAGGGACCTTCGAACACCGGGGAGCTGTTTTTT | CARSKGPSNTGELFF
TRBJ2-5 | . | TRBV9 | . | TGTGCCAGCAGCGTAGGTGGAGGAGAGACCCAGTACTTC | CASSVGGGETQYF
TRBJ1-2 | . | TRBV6-6 | . | TGTGCCAGCAGTTCACCAGGGCAGAACCCTTATACCGGCTACACCTTC | CASSSPGQNPYTGYTF
TRBJ1-1 | . | TRBV11-2 | . | TGTGCCAGCAGCTCACAGGGAGGTATAACTGAAGCTTTCTTT | CASSSQGGITEAFF
TRBJ1-1 | TRBD1 | TRBV6-5 | . | TGTGCCAGCAGTTACTCGACAGGGACTGAAGCTTTCTTT | CASSYSTGTEAFF
TRBJ2-1 | . | TRBV18 | once | TGTGCCAGCTCACCCCTAATATCGGGGGCTGAGCAGTTCTTC | CASSPLISGAEQFF
TRBJ2-1 | . | TRBV6-5 | . | TGTGCCAGCAGTTCTCTAGTTTACGATGAGCAGTTCTTC | CASSSLVYDEQFF
TRBJ1-1 | TRBD1 | TRBV28 | . | TGTGCCAGCAGCCCGACCATTAGGGGGCTAGGGGGGACTGAAGCTTTCTTT | CASSPTIRGLGGTEAFF
TRBJ2-1 | . | TRBV5-1 | few | TGCGCCAGCAGCTTGGGGGACGGACGTCAAAATGAGCAGTTCTTC | CASSLGDGRQNEQFF
TRBJ1-4 | TRBD1 | TRBV5-4 | . | TGTGCCAGCAACCAGGGGGCCCCGGGTGAAAAACTGTTTTTT | CASNQGAPGEKLFF
TRBJ1-1 | TRBD1 | TRBV19 | . | TGTGCCAGTAGTATTCCGGGACAGGGGGGCACTGAAGCTTTCTTT | CASSIPGQGGTEAFF
TRBJ2-1 | . | TRBV18 | . | TGTGCCAGCTCACCGGACGGAATGAGCTCCTACAATGAGCAGTTCTTC | CASSPDGMSSYNEQFF
TRBJ2-3 | . | TRBV11-2 | . | TGTGCCAGCAGCTTGGGCCTCCCCCGCACAGATACGCAGTATTTT | CASSLGLPRTDTQYF
TRBJ2-3 | TRBD1 | TRBV9 | . | TGTGCCAGCAGCGTTACGACAGGGAGCACAGATACGCAGTATTTT | CASSVTTGSTDTQYF
TRBJ2-5 | TRBD2 | TRBV7-2 | . | TGTGCCAGCAGCCCGAGGACTAGCGGACCCAAAGAGACCCAGTACTTC | CASSPRTSGPKETQYF
TRBJ2-7 | . | TRBV5-4 | . | TGTGCCAGCAGCTTGGGGGGTAGTTGGTCCTACGAGCAGTACTTC | CASSLGGSWSYEQYF
TRBJ1-6 | . | TRBV21-1 | once | TGTGCCAGCAGCAAAGGTTACAACTGGGGAAATTCACCCCTCCACTTT | CASSKGYNWGNSPLHF
TRBJ1-1 | . | TRBV5-8 | . | TGTGCCAGCAGCTTTTCGGCGAACACTGAAGCTTTCTTT | CASSFSANTEAFF
TRBJ2-3 | . | TRBV6-5 | . | TGTGCCAGCAGTTATTTCGGAGTCCGGCCAGATACGCAGTATTTT | CASSYFGVRPDTQYF
TRBJ2-7 | . | TRBV28 | . | TGTGCCAGCAGTAGCCCGGAGAATAACGACGAGCAGTACTTC | CASSSPENNDEQYF
TRBJ1-5 | TRBD1 | TRBV18 | . | TGTGCCAGCTCACAGACAGGGGTTGGCCAGCCCCAGCATTTT | CASSQTGVGQPQHF
TRBJ2-1 | . | TRBV5-1 | . | TGCGCCAGCAGCTTGGGGCCGGCAGGGAAGAATGAGCAGTTCTTC | CASSLGPAGKNEQFF
TRBJ2-3 | TRBD1 | TRBV11-2 | . | TGTGCCAGCAGCCATGGGACAGGGCTTAGCACAGATACGCAGTATTTT | CASSHGTGLSTDTQYF
TRBJ2-7 | TRBD1 | TRBV6-1 | . | TGTGCCAGCATTCCGGGGACAGCGGTTTCCTACGAGCAGTACTTC | CASIPGTAVSYEQYF
TRBJ1-1 | . | TRBV6-4 | . | TGTGCCAGCAGTAACGCAGCGAACACTGAAGCTTTCTTT | CASSNAANTEAFF
TRBJ1-1 | . | TRBV5-1 | . | TGCGCCAGCAGTCGGGAGGCCGGGGAAGCTTTCTTT | CASSREAGEAFF
TRBJ1-1 | TRBD1 | TRBV7-9 | . | TGTGCCAGCAGCCCTGGGACAGAAACTGAAGCTTTCTTT | CASSPGTETEAFF
TRBJ2-7 | TRBD2 | TRBV10-2 | few | TGCGCCAGCACCCCGGGGGGTACCTACGAGCAGTACTTC | CASTPGGTYEQYF
TRBJ1-1 | TRBD1 | TRBV2 | . | TGTGCCAGCAGAGGGGACAGGGCGAGGTCTGAAGCTTTCTTT | CASRGDRARSEAFF
TRBJ2-3 | TRBD2 | TRBV28 | . | TGTGCCAGCGGAACTAGCGGGGGGGGAACAGATACGCAGTATTTT | CASGTSGGGTDTQYF
TRBJ2-5 | . | TRBV12-1 | . | TGTGCCAGCAGCCTACGTATTACAGGGGGCGAAGAGACCCAGTACTTC | CASSLRITGGEETQYF
TRBJ2-6 | . | TRBV2 | . | TGTGCCAGCAGTGTGGACAGCTCCTCTGGGGCCAACGTCCTGACTTTC | CASSVDSSSGANVLTF
TRBJ2-1 | . | TRBV5-1 | . | TGCGCCAGCACGTCGGGGACTTCAGACAATGAGCAGTTCTTC | CASTSGTSDNEQFF
TRBJ1-5 | . | TRBV15 | few | TGTGCCACCTCGTCCGGGATCAGCAATCAGCCCCAGCATTTT | CATSSGISNQPQHF
TRBJ2-3 | TRBD1 | TRBV5-1 | . | TGCGCCAGCAGCTGGACAGGGATGAGCACAGATACGCAGTATTTT | CASSWTGMSTDTQYF
TRBJ2-2 | TRBD1 | TRBV2 | . | TGTGCCACCCGGGACAGGATAAACACCGGGGAGCTGTTTTTT | CATRDRINTGELFF
TRBJ1-2 | . | TRBV4-3 | . | TGCGCCAGCAGCCAAGATACGGGAGGGGGCTATGGCTACACCTTC | CASSQDTGGGYGYTF
TRBJ2-3 | . | TRBV7-9 | . | TGTGCCAGCAACTTCCCCCAGAGCACAGATACGCAGTATTTT | CASNFPQSTDTQYF
TRBJ2-2 | TRBD1 | TRBV5-4 | . | TGTGCCAGCAGCTCTCAACAGGGGACCACCGGGGAGCTGTTTTTT | CASSSQQGTTGELFF
TRBJ2-5 | TRBD2 | TRBV7-6 | . | TGTGCCAGCAGCTTTCATGGCAGGGAGGGAGAGACCCAGTACTTC | CASSFHGREGETQYF
TRBJ2-1 | . | TRBV7-6 | many | TGTGCCAGCAGCTCCGGGGCGATCTCCTACAATGAGCAGTTCTTC | CASSSGAISYNEQFF
TRBJ1-5 | . | TRBV4-1 | . | TGCGCCAGCAGCCAAGTGTCTCAGGGCGAGGGGCCCCAGCATTTT | CASSQVSQGEGPQHF
TRBJ1-1 | . | TRBV5-5 | . | TGTGCCAGCAGCTTGTGGCTGGAGAACACTGAAGCTTTCTTT | CASSLWLENTEAFF
TRBJ2-1 | . | TRBV6-5 | . | TGTGCCAGCAGTTTGGGGAATGAGCAGTTCTTC | CASSLGNEQFF
TRBJ1-1 | . | TRBV15 | . | TGTGCCACCAGCCACAGATATTCGAACACTGAAGCTTTCTTT | CATSHRYSNTEAFF
TRBJ2-1 | . | TRBV7-7 | . | TGTGCTAGCAGCCTATACACGGACAATGAGCAGTTCTTC | CASSLYTDNEQFF
TRBJ1-1 | . | TRBV28 | . | TGTGCCAGCAGTTACGACACGGGTTCCGCTGAAGCTTTCTTT | CASSYDTGSAEAFF
TRBJ2-4 | . | TRBV6-1 | . | TGTGCCAGCATGATCAAAAACATTCAGTACTTC | CASMIKNIQYF
TRBJ2-5 | TRBD1 | TRBV5-1 | many | TGCGCCAGCAGCTGGACAGGACAGGGAAGGACGGAGACCCAGTACTTC | CASSWTGQGRTETQYF
TRBJ2-5 | TRBD2 | TRBV4-1 | . | TGCGCCAGCAGCCAAGCGCGGGAGGGCCGGACCCAGTACTTC | CASSQAREGRTQYF
TRBJ2-5 | . | TRBV5-8 | few | TGTGCCAGCAGCTTTTCGGGTTGGGAGACCCAGTACTTC | CASSFSGWETQYF
TRBJ2-3 | TRBD1 | TRBV28 | . | TGTGCCAGCAGTTTTACAGGGGGGAGGAATACGCAGTATTTT | CASSFTGGRNTQYF
TRBJ2-1 | . | TRBV11-3 | . | TGTGCCAGCAGCCCCCTAAGCGGCCCCTACAATGAGCAGTTCTTC | CASSPLSGPYNEQFF
TRBJ2-3 | . | TRBV19 | . | TGTGCCAGTAGTGACCAGCGGAGGGCAGATACGCAGTATTTT | CASSDQRRADTQYF